These 14 T cell receptor beta chains share one sample of origin, sequenced in a study of blood T cells in healthy people across ages. A sample-barcoded 5' primer and a J-beta primer mix were used in a second PCR of about 7 to 12 cycles. TCRdb re-analysed the 5' RACE reads in MiXCR, keeping a single row per CDR3 protein. The sample carries approximately 960,000 distinct CDR3 sequences, about 27% recorded once. This sample was also put to use in a study of T cells of mothers and their children.

The sample comprised blood. The receptors here all came from a woman aged 40 to 50 in good health.

This clonotype came up a few times. The chain is built from TRBV14 and TRBJ2-2, with D uncertain. V shed 3 bases and J shed 6 bases, with 8 bases lying between them. The CDR3 length is 13 residues. Germline V lookup: CDR1 SGHDN, CDR2 FVKESK. The CDR3 nucleotides are TGTGCCAGCAGCCACCTTGGGGCCGGGGAGCTGTTTTTT. Its translation: CASSHLGAGELFF.

The chain couples TRBV18 to TRBJ2-5, with 10 nucleotides matching TRBD1. V lost 0 bases, J lost 4 bases, and 2 bases stayed unmatched. The CDR3 sequence is 15 residues long. Germline V gene lookup returns CDR1 KGHSH and CDR2 LQKENI. The CDR3 protein is CASSPPGQGSETQYF. The CDR3 nucleotides read TGTGCCAGCTCACCACCGGGACAGGGGTCAGAGACCCAGTACTTC.

Only a few counts were recorded for this clonotype. The CDR3 sequence: CASSQGDSPYGYTF. In nucleotides, the CDR3 is TGTGCCAGCAGCCAAGGGGACAGTCCTTATGGCTACACCTTC. The chain employs TRBV3-1 and TRBJ1-2, with 7 bases lining up with TRBD1. CDR3 size: 14 residues. CDR1 LGHDT and CDR2 YNNKEL come from the germline V gene (reference sequence). V lost 1 base to trimming and J lost 5 bases; unmatched junction nucleotides: 4.

In regard to this clonotype: Since a much larger clone is just one base distant, this may be a read error. This chain uses TRBV7-8 with TRBJ2-7; TRBD2 matches 8 bases. This CDR3 is 17 amino acids long. V trimming: 2 bases; J trimming: 7 bases; junction bases outside the gene matches: 16. Germline CDR1 SGHVS, CDR2 FQNEAQ. The CDR3 nucleotides read TGTGCCAGCAGCTTACGCTTCGACGGACTAGCCTACAATGAGCAGTACTTC. This encodes CASSLRFDGLAYNEQYF. The full variable domain, with the rest looked up from reference TRBV7-8 and TRBJ2-7, is GAGVSQSPRYKVAKRGQDVALRCDPISGHVSLFWYQQALGQGPEFLTYFQNEAQLDKSGLPSDRFFAERPEGSVSTLKIQRTQQEDSAVYLCASSLRFDGLAYNEQYFGPGTRLTVT.

This clonotype was seen many times. This sequence joins TRBV4-1 and TRBJ1-5; D is uncertain. Germline CDR1 reads MGHRA; CDR2 reads YSYEKL. CDR3 length equals 15 residues. V was clipped by 1 base and J by 3 bases, with 10 bases between them. This chain's CDR3 is CASSQAGNPNQPQHF. CDR3 bases: TGCGCCAGCAGCCAAGCCGGGAATCCCAATCAGCCCCAGCATTTT.

This chain connects TRBV6-2 or TRBV6-3 to TRBJ1-5; the D is unclear. The V end lost 10 bases, the J end lost 6 bases, and 4 bases lay between the germline ends. CDR1 is MNHEY, CDR2 SVGEGT, per germline. This CDR3 region has 9 residues. The DNA of the CDR3 is TGTGCCACAGGTCAGCCCCAGCATTTT. Amino acids: CATGQPQHF.

This clonotype was found many times. The genes are TRBV6-5 and TRBJ1-5, with D perhaps matching TRBD1 (6 bases). The CDR3 has 14 residues. The V end lost 2 bases, the J end lost 5 bases, and 10 bases lay between the germline ends. Germline V CDR1 and CDR2: MNHEY, SVGAGI. CDR3 bases: TGTGCCAGCAGTTACAACGGGGGCGATCAGCCCCAGCATTTT. Amino acid sequence: CASSYNGGDQPQHF.

Details on this clonotype: At one boundary the junction diverges from the germline segment, which might be a read error. The chain employs TRBV5-1 and TRBJ2-7; 10 bases are shared with TRBD1. The assigned J gene may be wrong: the sequence end matches TRBJ2-1 better. The CDR3 consists of 15 residues. Germline values: CDR1 SGHRS, CDR2 YFSETQ. CDR3 nucleotides: TGCGCCTGCAGCTTCGGGACAGGGGTGGTGGATGAGCAGTTCTTC. Translation gives CACSFGTGVVDEQFF.

This rearrangement joins TRBV20-1 to TRBJ2-3; the match to TRBD1 covers 8 bases. The CDR3 consists of 15 residues. J was trimmed by 3 bases and V by 5 bases; bases with no gene match: 10. Germline loops: CDR1 DFQATT, CDR2 SNEGSKA (reference sequence). The CDR3 DNA follows: TGCAGTGCTCCCCCAGGGGGCGCGGTAACAGATACGCAGTATTTT. Protein sequence: CSAPPGGAVTDTQYF.

This clonotype turned up a few times. This rearrangement joins TRBV12-3 or TRBV12-4 to TRBJ1-5; 7 bases map to TRBD1. There are 14 residues in the CDR3. The V segment lost 3 bases and the J segment 6 bases; nucleotides outside the gene matches: 5. In nucleotides, the CDR3 is TGTGCCAGCAGTTTCGGACAGGTTGGTCAGCCCCAGCATTTT. Its translation is CASSFGQVGQPQHF.

This clonotype was counted between two and nine times. This chain joins TRBV7-2 and TRBJ2-2; no firm D call. The germline V gene encodes CDR1 SGHTA and CDR2 FQGNSA. This CDR3 region has 13 residues. Trimming left V 1 base short and J 13 bases short, with 13 bases between. The CDR3: CASSLGHQIGLFF. The DNA of the CDR3 is TGTGCCAGCAGCTTAGGTCACCAAATAGGGCTGTTTTTT.

This clonotype has at least ten counts. The chain joins TRBV20-1 to TRBJ2-1; 7 nucleotides agree with TRBD1. The length of the CDR3 is 14 residues. The germline gives CDR1 DFQATT, CDR2 SNEGSKA (reference sequence). After removal of 4 bases from V and 5 bases from J, the junction contained 8 bases not matched to a gene. CDR3 in DNA: TGCAGTGCTACAAGGGGGACAGCCGACAATGAGCAGTTCTTC. Amino acid sequence: CSATRGTADNEQFF.

Comment on this clonotype: A clone one base away is much larger, so this may be a read error. V and J are TRBV28 and TRBJ2-7; D gene ambiguous. The CDR3 is 15 residues long. The V gene's germline CDR1 is MDHEN and CDR2 SYDVKM. DNA of the CDR3: TGTGCCAACAGTTCCCGTTCAACCCTCTCCTACGAGCAGTACTTC. It yields the protein CANSSRSTLSYEQYF.

This clonotype came up many times. The gene calls are TRBV4-3 and TRBJ2-3, with TRBD2 matching 8 bases. Germline values: CDR1 LGHNA, CDR2 YSLEER. Trimming at V came to 0 bases and at J to 6 bases, leaving 5 bases not matched to a gene. CDR3 size: 15 residues. CDR3: CASSQDSGGQDTQYF. The DNA for the CDR3 is TGCGCCAGCAGCCAAGATTCGGGGGGGCAGGATACGCAGTATTTT.